This T cell receptor beta chain was retrieved from a study of spatial heterogeneity in lung cancer. About the research overall: Raw reads showed each unique TCR and UMI combination turning up more than ten times on average. Notes on the study in general: Expanded alpha and beta TCR counts within tumors tracked tumor mutation counts.

This clonotype was seen ten or more times. The antigen is undetermined. Germline loops: CDR1 SGHRS, CDR2 YFSETQ. V was trimmed by 8 bases and J by 2 bases, leaving 17 bases between them. CDR3 length equals 14 residues. Specified time point: sample taken at primary tumor resection. TCRdb called the 5' RACE reads again in MiXCR, with one record for every CDR3 protein. This table has some 21,000 distinct CDR3 sequences, about 6.8% appearing once. V usage is TRBV5-1 and J usage is TRBJ2-7; TRBD1 is a possible D gene (6 bases). The source material was lung tumor tissue, sampled at surgery. The TCR comes from a male donor with early-stage non-small cell lung cancer. In nucleotides, the CDR3 is TGCGCCAGTCGACAGGTCGAAGCCACCTACGAGCAGTACTTC. Its translation: CASRQVEATYEQYF.